Shown below are 12 T cell receptor beta chains from a single sample sequenced in a study of cytomegalovirus exposure and HLA in healthy donors. With 60 Vbeta and 13 Jbeta primers, the PCR was carried out. Data came from immunoSEQ multiplex PCR; TCRdb stores just in-frame clones and leaves some out. The sample gives 150,000 to 200,000 clones, 65% to 85% of which show up once; about 6.3% is in the top ten. The sequencing sample was made of PBMCs. Every receptor here comes from a male donor in good health and CMV-seropositive.

J is TRBJ2-1 and V is TRBV7-2, with a tentative D call TRBD2 (6 bases). The CDR3 runs to 19 residues. V lost 0 bases and J lost 1, with 19 bases in between. The V gene's germline CDR1 is SGHTA and CDR2 FQGNSA. CDR3 bases: TGTGCCAGCAGCTTAGCGAGGGCCTGGAGGGACGGATCCTACAATGAGCAGTTCTTC. Protein product: CASSLARAWRDGSYNEQFF.

This clone occurred a few times. The chain links TRBV5-1 to TRBJ2-7, with D maybe TRBD2 (5 bases). Germline V lookup: CDR1 SGHRS, CDR2 YFSETQ. V lost 0 bases, J lost 0 bases, and 13 bases lay in between. CDR3 length: 16 amino acids. This chain's CDR3 is CASSLDWSGSSYEQYF. The CDR3 region has the DNA TGCGCCAGCAGCTTGGATTGGAGCGGCAGCTCCTACGAGCAGTACTTC. The full variable domain, rest sourced from reference TRBV5-1 and TRBJ2-7, is KAGVTQTPRYLIKTRGQQVTLSCSPISGHRSVSWYQQTPGQGLQFLFEYFSETQRNKGNFPGRFSGRQFSNSRSEMNVSTLELGDSALYLCASSLDWSGSSYEQYFGPGTRLTVT.

This chain connects TRBV6-1 to TRBJ2-7; D might be TRBD2 (5 bases). Germline V gene sequence: CDR1 MNHNS, CDR2 SASEGT. Deletions cut 4 bases from V and 1 base from J, with 14 bases between. The CDR3 spans 15 residues. The CDR3 DNA sequence: TGTGCCAGCAGTGGGGTTCGGACGGGATCCTACGAGCAGTACTTC. The encoded protein is CASSGVRTGSYEQYF.

The chain uses TRBV4-2 and TRBJ2-3, with 11 bases matching TRBD2. V lost 4 bases and J lost 2; bases outside the gene matches: 14. CDR3 size: 19 residues. The germline V gene encodes CDR1 LGHNA and CDR2 YNFKEQ. The DNA for the CDR3 is TGTGCCAGCAGCCCCGGCGGGTCTAGCGGGAGGTTGAACACAGATACGCAGTATTTT. Translated, it gives CASSPGGSSGRLNTDTQYF.

The chain carries TRBV7-9 and TRBJ1-2, with D hard to call. Deletions cut 1 base from V and 7 bases from J, with 19 bases between. CDR3 size: 16 residues. Germline V gene data show CDR1 as SEHNR and CDR2 as FQNEAQ (reference sequence). The CDR3 sequence: CASSLEGWTRTSGYTF. In nucleotides, the CDR3 is TGTGCCAGCAGCTTAGAAGGGTGGACGAGGACTAGTGGCTACACCTTC. The full variable domain, rest sourced from reference TRBV7-9 and TRBJ1-2, is DTGVSQNPRHKITKRGQNVTFRCDPISEHNRLYWYRQTLGQGPEFLTYFQNEAQLEKSRLLSDRFSAERPKGSFSTLEIQRTEQGDSAMYLCASSLEGWTRTSGYTFGSGTRLTVV.

The chain recombines TRBV7-6 with TRBJ2-6, with a possible D match to TRBD1 (6 bases). Trimming shortened V by 5 bases and J by 0 bases, and 17 bases separated the two germline ends. The CDR3 totals 18 residues. Germline loops: CDR1 SGHVS, CDR2 FNYEAQ. The CDR3 DNA is TGTGCCAGCAGCCCATGGGCAGGGGAGAGCTCTGGGGCCAACGTCCTGACTTTC. Protein product: CASSPWAGESSGANVLTF.

The chain uses TRBV30 and TRBJ2-7; D is unclear. The V and J ends lost 1 base and 3 bases respectively, with 16 bases between them. The CDR3 spans 15 residues. Germline lookup yields CDR1 GTSNPN and CDR2 SVGIG (reference sequence). CDR3 nucleotide sequence: TGTGCCTGGAGTGGTGTAGGAAGGAGTTACTACGAGCAGTACTTC. Its protein is CAWSGVGRSYYEQYF.

The chain combines TRBV13 with TRBJ2-3, with D maybe TRBD2 (6 bases). Per germline, CDR1 PRHDT and CDR2 FYEKMQ (reference sequence). CDR3 length: 15 amino acids. The V gene lost 3 bases and the J gene lost 1 base, with 11 bases spanning the gap. For the CDR3, the DNA is TGTGCCAGCAGCTTCGGGACTTCAGGCACAGATACGCAGTATTTT. Its translation is CASSFGTSGTDTQYF.

This clone was counted a few times. J is TRBJ2-1 and V is TRBV6-1; D call uncertain. Germline values: CDR1 MNHNS, CDR2 SASEGT. The CDR3 is 13 amino acids. The V end lost 5 bases, the J end lost 13 bases, and 18 bases lay between the germline ends. The chain's CDR3 is CASSPPPDWKQFF. CDR3 DNA sequence: TGTGCCAGCAGTCCACCCCCCGACTGGAAACAGTTCTTC.

The rearrangement uses TRBV7-9 and TRBJ1-1; D unclear. The V and J ends lost 3 bases and 2 bases respectively, with 10 bases between them. Per the germline V gene, CDR1 is SEHNR and CDR2 is FQNEAQ (reference sequence). This CDR3 region has 14 residues. The CDR3 region is CASSLAAQNTEAFF. Here the CDR3 DNA reads TGTGCCAGCAGCTTGGCGGCACAAAACACTGAAGCTTTCTTT.

The chain combines TRBV28 with TRBJ2-2; 9 bases line up with TRBD2. This CDR3 is 17 amino acids long. The V and J ends lost 2 bases and 4 bases, in that order; junction bases with no gene match: 8. Per the germline V gene, CDR1 is MDHEN and CDR2 is SYDVKM. The CDR3 DNA reads as TGTGCCAGCAGTTTAGAAGCGGGAGGCCTGGGCACCGGGGAGCTGTTTTTT. It translates to CASSLEAGGLGTGELFF.

This chain uses TRBV29-1 with TRBJ2-1; 8 positions match TRBD1. Germline CDR1 reads SQVTM; CDR2 reads ANQGSEA. The junction had 2 bases not matched to a gene; V was cut back by 1 base and J by 0 bases. CDR3 size: 15 residues. The CDR3 DNA reads as TGCAGCGTTGAAGGGGACAGGAGCTCCTACAATGAGCAGTTCTTC. Protein product: CSVEGDRSSYNEQFF.